These T cell receptor beta chains were read from a single sample in a study of T cells in Graves' hyperthyroidism and ophthalmopathy. MiXCR, run by TCRdb on the multiplex PCR reads, gives a single entry per CDR3 protein. The sample includes 500,000 to 650,000 distinct CDR3 sequences, roughly 15% of them seen just once. Specimen: blood. Receptors were obtained from a woman aged 45 to 65 with Graves' ophthalmopathy. The CDR3 runs from the conserved cysteine through the conserved F or W. D genes are given only for firm matches. The size field is filled for only some rows; it gives once, few, many or a size class.

>many|.|TRBV12-3/TRBV12-4|TRBJ2-1
TGTGCCAGCAGTTTAGAGGATTATGAGCAGTTCTTC
CASSLEDYEQFF
>many|.|TRBV28|TRBJ2-1
TGTGCCAGCAGAAACAGGGTGTGGAACTACAATGAGCAGTTCTTC
CASRNRVWNYNEQFF
>many|TRBD1|TRBV7-6|TRBJ2-5
TGTGCCAGCAGCTTACTGGCCCTCCGACAGGGAGAGACCCAGTACTTC
CASSLLALRQGETQYF
>few|.|TRBV5-1|TRBJ1-6
TGCGCCAGCAGCTTTGGCACGGGGTCACCCCTCCACTTT
CASSFGTGSPLHF
>many|.|TRBV28|TRBJ2-5
TGTGCCAGCAGTTTGCGTAGGGAGACCCAGTACTTC
CASSLRRETQYF
>.|.|TRBV10-3|TRBJ2-1
TGTGCCATCAGTGAGTTTAGCGGTAGCTCCTACAATGAGCAGTTCTTC
CAISEFSGSSYNEQFF
>few|TRBD1|TRBV19|TRBJ1-1
TGTGCCACAAGACAGGGGCAAGAAAACACTGAAGCTTTCTTT
CATRQGQENTEAFF
>many|TRBD1|TRBV5-1|TRBJ2-3
TGCGCCAGCTGGGACAGCCAAGCCGGAGATACGCAGTATTTT
CASWDSQAGDTQYF
>once|.|TRBV28|TRBJ2-3
TGTGCCAGCAGTCCCTCACCGTTCAACAGGGTAACTTTTAGAACAGATACGCAGTATTTT
CASSPSPFNRVTFRTDTQYF
>few|.|TRBV4-1|TRBJ1-1
TGCGCCAGCAGCCAGACGGGACAAGGGGAGACTGAAGCTTTCTTT
CASSQTGQGETEAFF
>many|.|TRBV2|TRBJ2-3
TGTGCCAGCAGTGAACTCTGGGACACAGATACGCAGTATTTT
CASSELWDTDTQYF
>many|.|TRBV12-5|TRBJ2-1
TGTGCTAGTGGTTTAGAGGGGAATGAGCAGTTCTTC
CASGLEGNEQFF
>many|.|TRBV7-6|TRBJ1-1
TGTGCCAGCAGCCCCCCGACAGGCCAGACCACTGAAGCTTTCTTT
CASSPPTGQTTEAFF
>many|TRBD2|TRBV30|TRBJ2-1
TGTGCCTGGAGTGTATACTATCGCAGACTAGCGGGAAGGAGCTCCTACAATGAGCAGTTCTTC
CAWSVYYRRLAGRSSYNEQFF
>many|.|TRBV6-2/TRBV6-3|TRBJ2-2
TGTGCCAGCAGAACCCGGGACACCGGCACCGGGGAGCTGTTTTTT
CASRTRDTGTGELFF
>.|.|TRBV9|TRBJ1-3
TGTGCCAGCAGCGTAGGTACGGGAACTGGAAACACCATATATTTT
CASSVGTGTGNTIYF
>.|.|TRBV20-1|TRBJ1-4
TGCAGTGCTAGAGACGGGGGAGGGGAAAAACTGTTTTTT
CSARDGGGEKLFF
>.|.|TRBV14|TRBJ1-6
TGTACCAGCAGCCATGTGGGTTCACCCCTCCACTTT
CTSSHVGSPLHF
>many|TRBD1|TRBV19|TRBJ1-5
TGTGCCAGCCAGGACAGGCACAACCCCAATCAGCCCCAGCATTTT
CASQDRHNPNQPQHF
>many|.|TRBV5-1|TRBJ2-7
TGCGCCAGCAGCTTGCGGGCAGGGGATCTTTACGAGCAGTACTTC
CASSLRAGDLYEQYF
>.|TRBD1|TRBV19|TRBJ1-2
TGTGCCAGTAGTATATTGCGGCAGGGGGCCTATGGCTACACCTTC
CASSILRQGAYGYTF
>many|TRBD1|TRBV5-1|TRBJ1-2
TGCGCCAGCAGCTTCGGACAGGGAGAGGGTGGCTACACCTTC
CASSFGQGEGGYTF
>many|TRBD2|TRBV28|TRBJ2-2
TGTGCCAGCAGCCTAGGGAGATTTAGCGGGAGGGACACCGGGGAGCTGTTTTTT
CASSLGRFSGRDTGELFF
>.|.|TRBV5-1|TRBJ2-2
TGCGCCAGCAGCTCCCGACTGGGCAAGGGCACCGGGGAGCTGTTTTTT
CASSSRLGKGTGELFF
>few|.|TRBV20-1|TRBJ1-5
TGCAGTGCTAGAGAGGCCCGTAGCAATCAGCCCCAGCATTTT
CSAREARSNQPQHF
>many|.|TRBV27|TRBJ1-4
TGTGCCAGCAGTCCCTGGGACACCAAGAATCATGAAAAACTGTTTTTT
CASSPWDTKNHEKLFF
>once|TRBD1|TRBV6-2/TRBV6-3|TRBJ1-1
TGTGCCAGCAGTTACCTCCCCCCGGGACAGCTAATGAACACTGAAGCTTTCTTT
CASSYLPPGQLMNTEAFF
>.|TRBD1|TRBV6-1|TRBJ2-7
TGTGCCACCCGGGACAGCTCCTACGAGCAGTACTTC
CATRDSSYEQYF
>.|.|TRBV7-3|TRBJ2-5
TGTGCCAGCAGCTTATATAGCACAGCACAAGAGACCCAGTACTTC
CASSLYSTAQETQYF
>many|TRBD1|TRBV7-2|TRBJ1-2
TGTGCCAGCAGCTCCGGGACAGGGGGCGCGGGCTATGGCTACACCTTC
CASSSGTGGAGYGYTF
>few|.|TRBV19|TRBJ2-7
TGTGCCAGTAGTATACCGGATAGCGGAAAGTACGAGCAGTACTTC
CASSIPDSGKYEQYF
>few|TRBD2|TRBV4-3|TRBJ2-5
TGCGCCAGCAGCCCTAGCGGGGTCGACACCTCTCTGTACTTC
CASSPSGVDTSLYF
>few|.|TRBV5-1|TRBJ1-1
TGCGCCAGCAGCCCGGGACCGGGAGGCGACACTGAAGCTTTCTTT
CASSPGPGGDTEAFF
>.|TRBD2|TRBV9|TRBJ2-1
TGTGCCAGCAGCGTAGAACCCAGGGTTACTAGCGGGACTTACAATGAGCAGTTCTTC
CASSVEPRVTSGTYNEQFF
>many|.|TRBV28|TRBJ2-7
TGTGCCAGCAGTGAACGGAATGAGCAGTACTTC
CASSERNEQYF
>few|.|TRBV27|TRBJ1-1
TGTGCCAGCAAGGGAGGCTGGAACACTGAAGCTTTCTTT
CASKGGWNTEAFF
>many|TRBD1|TRBV28|TRBJ2-7
TGTGCCAGCAGTTTGCCCTTGACAGGGGCCAACGAGCAGTACTTC
CASSLPLTGANEQYF
>many|.|TRBV12-3/TRBV12-4|TRBJ1-2
TGTGCCAGCACTCCAGGGGTGGCCAACTATGGCTACACCTTC
CASTPGVANYGYTF
>many|TRBD2|TRBV7-2|TRBJ2-3
TGTGCCAGCAGCTTAGCTAGGACTAGCGGGAGGTTAGATACGCAGTATTTT
CASSLARTSGRLDTQYF
>few|.|TRBV4-1|TRBJ2-2
TGCGCCAGCAGCCAACTACAGGGCGGGGAGCTGTTTTTT
CASSQLQGGELFF
>many|.|TRBV6-2/TRBV6-3|TRBJ2-7
TGTGCCAGCAGTTACCCCCGGACCACTGCCTACGAGCAGTACTTC
CASSYPRTTAYEQYF
>many|.|TRBV27|TRBJ1-2
TGTGCCAGCAGTCGGGACACGCGTCGATCGGGCTACACCTTC
CASSRDTRRSGYTF
>.|.|TRBV5-1|TRBJ2-5
TGCGCCAGCAGCTTAACAGCGTACCAAGAGACCCAGTACTTC
CASSLTAYQETQYF
>many|TRBD2|TRBV5-1|TRBJ2-5
TGCGCCAGCAGCTTGGGACTAGCGGACTACCAAGAGACCCAGTACTTC
CASSLGLADYQETQYF
>.|.|TRBV29-1|TRBJ2-7
TGCAGCGTTGAGTCGGGCTACGAGCAGTACTTC
CSVESGYEQYF
>many|TRBD2|TRBV7-2|TRBJ2-3
TGTGCCAGCAGCTTAGACCGACTAGCTACTGGAGATACGCAGTATTTT
CASSLDRLATGDTQYF
>many|.|TRBV7-2|TRBJ1-1
TGTGCCAGCAGCTTAGTCGCGGGCACTTCGAACACTGAAGCTTTCTTT
CASSLVAGTSNTEAFF
>few|TRBD2|TRBV4-3|TRBJ2-7
TGCGCCAGCAGCCACCGGGGGGGGGCCTACGAGCAGTACTTC
CASSHRGGAYEQYF
>.|.|TRBV28|TRBJ2-2
TGTGCCAGCAGTTTATTGCCGGCGAACACCGGGGAGCTGTTTTTT
CASSLLPANTGELFF
>.|.|TRBV5-1|TRBJ2-3
TGTGCCAGCAGCTGGATAAGCACAGATACGCAGTATTTT
CASSWISTDTQYF
>many|.|TRBV12-3/TRBV12-4|TRBJ2-7
TGTGCCAGCAGTTCAACAGGGTGGGACTCCTACGAGCAGTACTTC
CASSSTGWDSYEQYF
>many|.|TRBV7-3|TRBJ1-1
TGTGCCAGCAGCTGGACGCTGAACACTGAAGCTTTCTTT
CASSWTLNTEAFF
>many|TRBD2|TRBV3-1|TRBJ2-7
TGTGCCAGCAGCCAAGAGGCGGCTAGCGGGAGTTTAGGTTACGAGCAGTACTTC
CASSQEAASGSLGYEQYF
>many|.|TRBV3-1|TRBJ2-2
TGTGCCAGCGCCCGGGACCCCCGCGGGGAGCTGTTTTTT
CASARDPRGELFF
>few|TRBD2|TRBV7-2|TRBJ2-4
TGTGCCAGCAGCTTAGCTGCCGGGACTAGCGGGAATATTCAGTACTTC
CASSLAAGTSGNIQYF
>many|TRBD2|TRBV18|TRBJ2-1
TGTGCCAGCTCACCACCTTCTAGCGGGAGAGAGTATGAGCAGTTCTTC
CASSPPSSGREYEQFF
>many|.|TRBV6-1|TRBJ2-5
TGTGCCAGCACTACACAGGGATCAGAGACCCAGTACTTC
CASTTQGSETQYF
>.|.|TRBV7-2|TRBJ1-5
TGTGCCAGCAGCTGGTCTAACAATCAGCCCCAGCATTTT
CASSWSNNQPQHF
>many|.|TRBV29-1|TRBJ2-3
TGCAGCGTTCGGAGGGGTTACGATACGCAGTATTTT
CSVRRGYDTQYF
>many|TRBD1|TRBV20-1|TRBJ2-5
TGCAGTTCTACCGGGACAGGGGATAGGGAGACCCAGTACTTC
CSSTGTGDRETQYF